This is a list of T cell receptor beta chains from one sample in a study of regulatory T cells in long-lasting Graves disease. One entry per CDR3 protein, called by TCRdb with MiXCR from the multiplex PCR reads. The sample records 440,000 or so distinct CDR3 sequences, 16% being singletons. These records were also assigned to another study, of T cells in Graves' hyperthyroidism and ophthalmopathy.

Specimen: peripheral blood mononuclear cells (PBMCs), collected at new diagnosis, from a patient treated with antithyroid drugs. These receptors were collected from a woman in her 30s with Graves disease. The CDR3 runs from the conserved cysteine through the conserved F or W. D genes are given only for firm matches. Where a row states a size, it is once, few, many or the class of an expanded clone; other rows omit it.

clone_size: NA
d_call: NA
j_call: TRBJ2-7
v_call: TRBV20-1
cdr3_aa: CSAQGYEQYF
cdr3_nt: TGCAGTGCCCAGGGCTACGAGCAGTACTTC

clone_size: many
d_call: TRBD1
j_call: TRBJ2-7
v_call: TRBV5-1
cdr3_aa: CASSLAGTGLHEQYF
cdr3_nt: TGCGCCAGCAGCTTGGCCGGGACAGGGTTGCACGAGCAGTACTTC

clone_size: many
d_call: TRBD2
j_call: TRBJ2-3
v_call: TRBV28
cdr3_aa: CASSLGGRYTDTQYF
cdr3_nt: TGTGCCAGCAGTTTAGGCGGGAGGTACACAGATACGCAGTATTTT

clone_size: NA
d_call: TRBD2
j_call: TRBJ2-4
v_call: TRBV20-1
cdr3_aa: CSAGGDQLTKNIQYF
cdr3_nt: TGCAGTGCTGGGGGGGACCAGCTAACCAAAAACATTCAGTACTTC

clone_size: many
d_call: NA
j_call: TRBJ2-3
v_call: TRBV5-1
cdr3_aa: CASSPGAGGSTDTQYF
cdr3_nt: TGCGCCAGCAGCCCCGGGGCAGGCGGGAGCACAGATACGCAGTATTTT

clone_size: NA
d_call: NA
j_call: TRBJ1-5
v_call: TRBV6-2/TRBV6-3
cdr3_aa: CASSYLMGTNQPQHF
cdr3_nt: TGTGCCAGCAGTTACTTAATGGGCACTAATCAGCCCCAGCATTTT

clone_size: NA
d_call: NA
j_call: TRBJ2-6
v_call: TRBV7-3
cdr3_aa: CASSLKGPGANVLTF
cdr3_nt: TGTGCCAGCAGCTTAAAAGGGCCTGGGGCCAACGTCCTGACTTTC

clone_size: NA
d_call: NA
j_call: TRBJ1-2
v_call: TRBV4-3
cdr3_aa: CASSQVAGPYGYTF
cdr3_nt: TGCGCCAGCAGCCAAGTTGCCGGACCCTATGGCTACACCTTC

clone_size: few
d_call: TRBD1
j_call: TRBJ1-1
v_call: TRBV27
cdr3_aa: CASSTRQGETEAFF
cdr3_nt: TGTGCCAGCAGCACCCGACAGGGTGAAACTGAAGCTTTCTTT

clone_size: few
d_call: TRBD1
j_call: TRBJ1-2
v_call: TRBV28
cdr3_aa: CASSFYRQGADGYTF
cdr3_nt: TGTGCCAGCAGTTTCTATAGACAGGGGGCTGATGGCTACACCTTC

clone_size: few
d_call: TRBD2
j_call: TRBJ2-1
v_call: TRBV6-2/TRBV6-3
cdr3_aa: CASSYDPSGRHNSGQFF
cdr3_nt: TGTGCCAGCAGTTACGATCCTAGCGGGAGACATAACTCTGGGCAGTTCTTC

clone_size: few
d_call: TRBD2
j_call: TRBJ2-1
v_call: TRBV11-1
cdr3_aa: CASSQPTSGSEQFF
cdr3_nt: TGCGCCAGCAGCCAACCGACTAGCGGGAGTGAGCAGTTCTTC